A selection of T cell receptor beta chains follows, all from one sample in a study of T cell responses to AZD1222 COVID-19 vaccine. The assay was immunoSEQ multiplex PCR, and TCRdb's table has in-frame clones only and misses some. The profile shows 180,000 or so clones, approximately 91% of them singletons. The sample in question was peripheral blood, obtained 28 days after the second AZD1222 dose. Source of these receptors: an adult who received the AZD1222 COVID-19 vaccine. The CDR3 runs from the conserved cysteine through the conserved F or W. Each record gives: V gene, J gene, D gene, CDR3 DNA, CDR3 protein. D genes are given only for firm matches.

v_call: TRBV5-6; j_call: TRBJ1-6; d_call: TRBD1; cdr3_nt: TGTGCCAGCAGCTTTCGGGACAGCTATAATTCACCCCTCCACTTT; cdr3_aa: CASSFRDSYNSPLHF
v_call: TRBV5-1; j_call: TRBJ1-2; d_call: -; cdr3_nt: TGCGCCAGCAGCTTGGATAACAGAATTAACTATGGCTACACCTTC; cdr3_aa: CASSLDNRINYGYTF
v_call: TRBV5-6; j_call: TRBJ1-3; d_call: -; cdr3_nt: TGTGCCAGCAGCTCAGACCCCTCTGGAAACACCATATATTTT; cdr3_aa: CASSSDPSGNTIYF
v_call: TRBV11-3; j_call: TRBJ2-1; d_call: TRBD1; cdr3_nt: TGTGCCAGCAGCCCACGAAGTGGACAGGGGAACAATGAGCAGTTCTTC; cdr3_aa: CASSPRSGQGNNEQFF
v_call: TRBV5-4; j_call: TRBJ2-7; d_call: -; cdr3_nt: TGTGCCAGCAGCTTGGCAGGGTCCTCGGAAGAGCAGTACTTC; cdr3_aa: CASSLAGSSEEQYF
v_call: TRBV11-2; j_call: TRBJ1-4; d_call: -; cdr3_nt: TGTGCCAGCAGCTACGCTACTAGGGGTAGTGAAAAACTGTTTTTT; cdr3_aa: CASSYATRGSEKLFF
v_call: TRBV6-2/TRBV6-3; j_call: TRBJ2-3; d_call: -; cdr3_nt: TGTGCCAGCAGTTACTTGTCGGGTCACAGGGAAACAGATACGCAGTATTTT; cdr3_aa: CASSYLSGHRETDTQYF
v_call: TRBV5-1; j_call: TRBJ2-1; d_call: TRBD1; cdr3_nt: TGCGCCAGCAGCTCCTGGACAGGTGAGAGGGAGTTCTTC; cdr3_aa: CASSSWTGEREFF
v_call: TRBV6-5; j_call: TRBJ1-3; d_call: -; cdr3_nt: TGTGCCAGCACCTTACGTACTGGACAGGGAAACACCATATATTTT; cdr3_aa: CASTLRTGQGNTIYF
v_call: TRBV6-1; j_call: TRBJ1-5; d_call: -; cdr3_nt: TGTGCCAGCAGTGAAGCGCGGATCAGTTATAGCAATCAGCCCCAGCATTTT; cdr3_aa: CASSEARISYSNQPQHF
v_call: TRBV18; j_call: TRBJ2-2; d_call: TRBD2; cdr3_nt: TGTGCCAGCTCACCCATTGCTAGCGGGAGGAACACCGGGGAGCTGTTTTTT; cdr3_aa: CASSPIASGRNTGELFF
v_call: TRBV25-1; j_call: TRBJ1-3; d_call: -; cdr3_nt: TGTGCTCTCCGCGGGGGGTATAGGAACACCATATATTTT; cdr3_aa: CALRGGYRNTIYF
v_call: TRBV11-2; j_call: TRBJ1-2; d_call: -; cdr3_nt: TGTGCCAGCAGCTCCTCGGGGGGTGGATATGGCTACACCTTC; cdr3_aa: CASSSSGGGYGYTF
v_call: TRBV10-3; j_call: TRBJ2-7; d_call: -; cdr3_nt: TGTGCCATCAGTGAAAGGGGGGGGTGGATTATCTACGAGCAGTACTTC; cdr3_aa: CAISERGGWIIYEQYF
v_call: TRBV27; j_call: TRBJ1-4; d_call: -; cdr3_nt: TGTGCCAGCAGTCCCCGACAGGCGACTAATGAAAAACTGTTTTTT; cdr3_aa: CASSPRQATNEKLFF